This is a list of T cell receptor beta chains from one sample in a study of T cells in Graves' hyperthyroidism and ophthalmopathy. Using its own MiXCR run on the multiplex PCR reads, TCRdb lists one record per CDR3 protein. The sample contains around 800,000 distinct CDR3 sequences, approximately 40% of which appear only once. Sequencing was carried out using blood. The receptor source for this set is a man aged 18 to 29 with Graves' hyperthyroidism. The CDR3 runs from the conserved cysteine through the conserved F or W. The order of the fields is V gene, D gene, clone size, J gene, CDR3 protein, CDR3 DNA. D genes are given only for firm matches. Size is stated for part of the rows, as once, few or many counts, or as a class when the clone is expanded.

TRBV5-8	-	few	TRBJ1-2	CASSPVVPHNGYTF	TGTGCCAGCAGCCCGGTGGTCCCCCACAACGGCTACACCTTC
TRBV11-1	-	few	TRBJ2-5	CASSHRVGQETQYF	TGTGCCAGCAGCCACCGAGTAGGTCAAGAGACCCAGTACTTC
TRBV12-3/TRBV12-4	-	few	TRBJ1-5	CASTWDINQPQHF	TGTGCCAGCACCTGGGACATCAATCAGCCCCAGCATTTT
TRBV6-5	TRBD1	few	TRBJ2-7	CASSGTGPEQYF	TGTGCCAGCTCAGGGACAGGGCCCGAGCAGTACTTC
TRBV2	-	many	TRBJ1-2	CASSDPARGYTF	TGTGCCAGCAGTGACCCGGCTAGGGGCTACACCTTC
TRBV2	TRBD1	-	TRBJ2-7	CASSDPGTGGSGYEQYF	TGTGCCAGCAGCGATCCGGGGACAGGGGGCTCAGGGTACGAGCAGTACTTC
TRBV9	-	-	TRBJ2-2	CASSVGSAGELFF	TGTGCCAGCAGCGTAGGCAGCGCCGGGGAGCTGTTTTTT
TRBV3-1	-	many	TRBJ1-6	CASSQASSPLHF	TGTGCCAGCAGCCAAGCCTCTTCACCCCTCCACTTT
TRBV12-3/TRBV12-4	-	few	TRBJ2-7	CASRTSSEQYF	TGTGCCAGCAGGACTAGTAGCGAGCAGTACTTC
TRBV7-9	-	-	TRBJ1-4	CASSPNLQGETTNEKLFF	TGTGCCAGCAGCCCTAACTTACAGGGTGAGACAACTAATGAAAAACTGTTTTTT
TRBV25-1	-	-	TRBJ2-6	CASSDRGSGANVLTF	TGTGCCAGCAGTGACAGGGGCTCTGGGGCCAACGTCCTGACTTTC
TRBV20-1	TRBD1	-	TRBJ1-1	CSAARTGAAMNTEAFF	TGCAGTGCTGCAAGAACAGGGGCTGCTATGAACACTGAAGCTTTCTTT
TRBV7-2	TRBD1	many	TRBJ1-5	CASSSRTGGQPQHF	TGTGCCAGCAGCTCCAGGACAGGGGGACAGCCCCAGCATTTT
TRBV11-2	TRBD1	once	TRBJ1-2	CASSRRQGTYGYTF	TGTGCCAGCAGCAGAAGACAGGGAACCTATGGCTACACCTTC
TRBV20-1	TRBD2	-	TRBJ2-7	CSARDTPSGSRQYF	TGCAGTGCTAGAGATACTCCTAGCGGGAGTCGGCAGTACTTC
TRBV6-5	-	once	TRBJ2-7	CASSDLSEYYEQYF	TGTGCCAGCAGTGACTTGTCAGAGTACTACGAGCAGTACTTC
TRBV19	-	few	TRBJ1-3	CASSPLASGNTIYF	TGTGCCAGTAGCCCCCTTGCCTCTGGAAACACCATATATTTT
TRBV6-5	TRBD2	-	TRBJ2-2	CASSQTSGGADTGELFF	TGTGCCAGCAGCCAGACTAGCGGGGGGGCCGACACCGGGGAGCTGTTTTTT
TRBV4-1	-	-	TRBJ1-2	CTSSHASGGGYTF	TGCACCAGCAGCCATGCCTCGGGGGGTGGCTACACCTTC
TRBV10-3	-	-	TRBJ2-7	CASSYGKGLGYEQYF	TGTGCCAGCAGTTATGGGAAGGGATTAGGCTACGAGCAGTACTTC
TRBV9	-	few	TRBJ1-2	CASSPLGGGGVYGYTF	TGTGCCAGCAGCCCCCTTGGAGGGGGGGGGGTTTATGGCTACACCTTC
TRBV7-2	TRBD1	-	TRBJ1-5	CASSTGQGAGQPQHF	TGTGCCAGCAGCACCGGACAGGGGGCAGGTCAGCCCCAGCATTTT
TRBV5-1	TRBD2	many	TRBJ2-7	CASSPRASGSHEQYF	TGCGCCAGCAGCCCGCGTGCTAGCGGGAGTCACGAGCAGTACTTC
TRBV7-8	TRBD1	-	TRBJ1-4	CASSLAGPGQGNEKLFF	TGTGCCAGCAGCTTAGCGGGACCGGGACAGGGTAATGAAAAACTGTTTTTT
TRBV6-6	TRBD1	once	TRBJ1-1	CAGGTVEAFF	TGTGCCGGCGGGACAGTTGAAGCTTTCTTT
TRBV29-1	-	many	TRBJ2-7	CSVRDSTTYEQYF	TGCAGCGTTCGGGACTCAACCACCTACGAGCAGTACTTC
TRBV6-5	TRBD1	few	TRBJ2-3	CASRTGGSRYF	TGTGCCAGCAGGACAGGGGGGAGTCGGTATTTT
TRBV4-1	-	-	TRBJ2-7	CASSQPGRSNYEQYF	TGCGCCAGCAGCCAACCGGGACGGTCCAACTACGAGCAGTACTTC
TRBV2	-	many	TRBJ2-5	CASSEERRETQYF	TGTGCCAGCAGTGAGGAGAGGCGAGAGACCCAGTACTTC
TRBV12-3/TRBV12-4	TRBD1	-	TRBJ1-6	CASTTTGENSPLHF	TGTGCCAGCACCACGACAGGGGAAAATTCACCCCTCCACTTT
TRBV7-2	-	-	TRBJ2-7	CASSFLTGLTYEQYF	TGTGCCAGCAGCTTCTTAACGGGACTTACCTACGAGCAGTACTTC
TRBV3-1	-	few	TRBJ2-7	CASSHSLQEQYF	TGTGCCAGCAGCCACTCTCTTCAGGAGCAGTACTTC
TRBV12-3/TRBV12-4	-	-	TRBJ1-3	CASTLFWDSQGNTIYF	TGTGCCAGCACCCTATTTTGGGATTCACAGGGAAACACCATATATTTT